One sample yielded the 22 T cell receptor beta chains listed below, sequenced in a study of T cell clusters in autoimmune cytopenias. About 39,000 genome equivalents of blood DNA were amplified for TRB. TRB was amplified by touch-down multiplex PCR, primer pools A and B combined. After re-calling the multiplex PCR reads, TCRdb lists one entry per CDR3 protein, DNA absent. This sample's clone table lists fewer than 7,500 distinct CDR3 sequences. The sample was also linked to a second study, of T cell repertoires in aging, cancer and after chemotherapy.

What was sequenced was peripheral blood. The receptors were sampled from a human donor in good health.

The gene calls are TRBV30 and TRBJ1-2; no DNA is available, so the TRBD1 call from TCRdb remains unchecked. The CDR3 length is 13 residues. Germline V gives CDR1 GTSNPN, CDR2 SVGIG (reference sequence). The CDR3 protein is CAWSRDRPRGYTF.

The chain links TRBV6-6 to TRBJ1-2; TCRdb reports TRBD1, a call that lacks DNA to check it against. Germline CDR1 MNHNY, CDR2 SVGAGI (reference sequence). The CDR3 sequence is 15 residues long. The CDR3 here is CASTHWTGADYGYTF.

This sequence joins TRBV6-5 and TRBJ2-3. The CDR3 sequence is 12 residues long. Germline CDR1 is MNHEY and CDR2 is SVGAGI. The CDR3 is CASRSGVDTQYF.

The chain carries TRBV5-5 and TRBJ1-6. The CDR3 sequence is 12 residues long. The germline gives CDR1 SGHKS, CDR2 YYEKEE (reference sequence). CDR3 protein: CASSSTWSPLHF.

This chain links TRBV5-3 with TRBJ1-6; the D call from TCRdb, TRBD1, cannot be confirmed without DNA. TRBV5-3 is reported as an ORF; its role is uncertain. CDR3 length: 18 residues. CDR3 residues: CARSTRQGRVQRDSPLHF.

This chain connects TRBV6-5 to TRBJ2-5. Germline loops: CDR1 MNHEY, CDR2 SVGAGI. CDR3 length: 14 amino acids. The CDR3 sequence: CASSDQTLLGTQYF.

The chain uses TRBV19 and TRBJ2-7; TCRdb proposes TRBD2, but this gene call is untestable without DNA. The CDR3 is 16 amino acids. Germline CDR1 LNHDA, CDR2 SQIVND (reference sequence). CDR3 sequence reads: CASSLAEGTPSYEQYF. Combining the CDR3 with reference TRBV19 and TRBJ2-7 gives the whole variable domain DGGITQSPKYLFRKEGQNVTLSCEQNLNHDAMYWYRQDPGQGLRLIYYSQIVNDFQKGDIAEGYSVSREKKESFPLTVTSAQKNPTAFYLCASSLAEGTPSYEQYFGPGTRLTVT.

This chain uses TRBV12-3 or TRBV12-4 with TRBJ1-2; as DNA is missing, the TRBD1 call by TCRdb cannot be tested. CDR3 length: 16 residues. The CDR3 sequence is CASSLAGQGIGYGYTF.

The chain joins TRBV5-4 to TRBJ2-5; TCRdb indicates TRBD1, and absent DNA this call remains unverified. The CDR3 is 14 residues long. Germline V CDR1 and CDR2: SGHNT, YYREEE (reference sequence). CDR3 in amino acids: CASSLEGPQETQYF.

This clonotype is called medium-sized based on its frequency. The chain links TRBV29-1 to TRBJ1-2. Germline lookup yields CDR1 SQVTM and CDR2 ANQGSEA. The CDR3 is made up of 13 amino acids. The CDR3 sequence is CSVTSTSNYGYTF. Full variable domain (missing parts from reference TRBV29-1 and TRBJ1-2): SAVISQKPSRDICQRGTSLTIQCQVDSQVTMMFWYRQQPGQSLTLIATANQGSEATYESGFVIDKFPISRPNLTFSTLTVSNMSPEDSSIYLCSVTSTSNYGYTFGSGTRLTVV.

The chain combines TRBV7-6 with TRBJ2-1; TCRdb names TRBD2, which stays unverified in the absence of DNA. This CDR3 has 12 amino acids. Germline values: CDR1 SGHVS, CDR2 FNYEAQ. The CDR3 is CASSSTSFEQFF.

The CDR3 loop is CASSFAGQSTDTQYF. The chain employs TRBV7-9 and TRBJ2-3; TCRdb's D call, TRBD1, is unchecked because there is no DNA. This CDR3 has 15 residues. Looked up from germline, CDR1 is SEHNR and CDR2 is FQNEAQ (reference sequence).

The CDR3 sequence is CASSLLAGRTGELFF. The gene calls are TRBV6-2 or TRBV6-3 and TRBJ2-2; the TCRdb call, TRBD2, lacks DNA for checking. The length of the CDR3 is 15 residues. In germline, CDR1 is MNHEY, CDR2 SVGEGT.

The chain combines TRBV12-3 or TRBV12-4 with TRBJ1-2; as DNA is missing, the TRBD1 call by TCRdb cannot be tested. The CDR3 contains 14 residues. The CDR3 reads CASRLQGSGYGYTF.

V usage is TRBV19 and J usage is TRBJ1-1; TCRdb indicates TRBD1, and absent DNA this call remains unverified. Germline CDR1 and CDR2: LNHDA and SQIVND (reference sequence). The CDR3 sequence is 14 residues long. The CDR3 here is CASSKARANTEAFF.

The chain employs TRBV6-5 and TRBJ2-1; the TCRdb D gene call, TRBD2, has no DNA to confirm it. Germline loops: CDR1 MNHEY, CDR2 SVGAGI. This CDR3 has 14 residues. The CDR3 reads CAISASGTSFEQFF.

This rearrangement joins TRBV19 to TRBJ1-2; TCRdb calls TRBD1, which cannot be checked without DNA. CDR1 is LNHDA and CDR2 is SQIVND in the germline V gene (reference sequence). CDR3 size: 13 residues. CDR3 protein: CASSREGNYGYTF.

The chain combines TRBV13 with TRBJ2-5; TCRdb selects TRBD2, and the lack of DNA leaves this call unchecked. The CDR3 spans 14 residues. Germline V CDR1 and CDR2: PRHDT, FYEKMQ (reference sequence). The chain's CDR3 is CASSLTASGETQYF. The full variable domain, with the rest looked up from reference TRBV13 and TRBJ2-5, is AAGVIQSPRHLIKEKRETATLKCYPIPRHDTVYWYQQGPGQDPQFLISFYEKMQSDKGSIPDRFSAQQFSDYHSELNMSSLELGDSALYFCASSLTASGETQYFGPGTRLLVL.

V gene TRBV5-5 combines with J gene TRBJ1-1. This CDR3 comprises 13 residues. Germline V gene lookup returns CDR1 SGHKS and CDR2 YYEKEE (reference sequence). The chain's CDR3 is CASSLHRDHEAFF. The full variable domain, rest sourced from reference TRBV5-5 and TRBJ1-1, is DAGVTQSPTHLIKTRGQQVTLRCSPISGHKSVSWYQQVLGQGPQFIFQYYEKEERGRGNFPDRFSARQFPNYSSELNVNALLLGDSALYLCASSLHRDHEAFFGQGTRLTVV.

V gene TRBV5-5 combines with J gene TRBJ1-5; with no DNA, the TCRdb D assignment of TRBD1 cannot be verified. CDR3 length: 15 residues. CDR1 and CDR2 (germline): SGHKS, YYEKEE (reference sequence). This chain's CDR3 is CASSLEIGRNQPQHF.

The chain has TRBV6-5 and TRBJ2-7; TCRdb selects TRBD2, and the lack of DNA leaves this call unchecked. Germline-derived CDR1 and CDR2 are MNHEY and SVGAGI. The CDR3 is made up of 14 amino acids. CDR3 amino acids: CASSYVQGLYEQYF.

The CDR3 spells CASSTTGDLYEAFF. V usage is TRBV12-3 or TRBV12-4 and J usage is TRBJ1-1. This CDR3 is built from 14 residues.